Listed below are T cell receptor beta chains from one sample, sequenced in a study of technical replicates of blood from several donors. TCRdb's copy holds only in-frame clones and misses some; the assay was immunoSEQ multiplex PCR. The sample has 45,000 to 60,000 clones; more than 85% are singletons. The specimen sequenced was PBMCs. The receptor set was obtained from a human donor in good health. Some clones in this sample may be carry-over from other donors' samples. Both conserved end residues are part of each CDR3. D genes are given only for firm matches. Only part of the rows carry a size: once, few, many, or a class if the clone is expanded.

NA,TRBV11-2,TRBJ2-7,NA,TGTGCCAGCAGCTTCCTGTCCTACGAGCAGTACTTC,CASSFLSYEQYF
TRBD1,TRBV4-3,TRBJ2-7,NA,TGCGCCAGCAGCCGGGATGGACAGGGTGGAAATTACGAGCAGTACTTC,CASSRDGQGGNYEQYF
NA,TRBV4-2,TRBJ2-3,NA,TGTGCCAGCAGCCTACAGGGTGGGGCAGATACGCAGTATTTT,CASSLQGGADTQYF
TRBD1,TRBV5-1,TRBJ1-4,NA,TGCGCCAGCAGCGGAGGACAGGGGTTTAATGAAAAACTGTTTTTT,CASSGGQGFNEKLFF
NA,TRBV5-6,TRBJ2-5,NA,TGTGCCAGCAGGGTAGCAAAAGAGACCCAGTACTTC,CASRVAKETQYF
NA,TRBV5-1,TRBJ1-2,NA,TGCGCCAGCAGCTTTTTCGGGGAAGGAGGCTACACCTTC,CASSFFGEGGYTF
NA,TRBV7-2,TRBJ2-7,NA,TGTGCCAGCAGCGTAAACAGGGACTACGAGCAGTACTTC,CASSVNRDYEQYF
NA,TRBV7-2,TRBJ1-4,NA,TGTGCCAGCAGTATAGGAGTTGCAACTAATGAAAAACTGTTTTTT,CASSIGVATNEKLFF
TRBD1,TRBV28,TRBJ1-2,NA,TGTGCCAGCCGGCCGGGACAGGCGGGGGATGGCTACACCTTC,CASRPGQAGDGYTF
TRBD2,TRBV4-2,TRBJ2-3,NA,TGTGCCAGCAGCCAGGAAGTAGCGGGAGGGACAGATACGCAGTATTTT,CASSQEVAGGTDTQYF
NA,TRBV7-9,TRBJ1-3,NA,TGTGCCAGCAGCCCCCCCCCGAGGGTTGGAAACACCATATATTTT,CASSPPPRVGNTIYF
TRBD2,TRBV6-1,TRBJ2-5,NA,TGTGCCAGCAGGCGACCGGGACTAAAAGAGACCCAGTACTTC,CASRRPGLKETQYF
TRBD1,TRBV5-4,TRBJ2-1,few,TGTGCCAGCAGCTCCCAGGACAGGAACTGGAATGAGCAGTTCTTC,CASSSQDRNWNEQFF
NA,TRBV18,TRBJ2-5,NA,TGTGCCAGCTCATCTTACCAAGAGACCCAGTACTTC,CASSSYQETQYF
NA,TRBV5-4,TRBJ2-3,NA,TGTGCCAGCAGCTTGGTTGGTAGAAACGCAGATACGCAGTATTTT,CASSLVGRNADTQYF
TRBD1,TRBV10-3,TRBJ1-1,NA,TGTGCCATCAGAGCGGACAGGGTGGGAACTGAAGCTTTCTTT,CAIRADRVGTEAFF
NA,TRBV4-3,TRBJ1-1,NA,TGCGCCAGCAGCCAGAGGGACAAGTTGAACACTGAAGCTTTCTTT,CASSQRDKLNTEAFF
NA,TRBV19,TRBJ1-5,NA,TGTGCCAGTACCCCGGCGGGGACCACAAATCAGCCCCAGCATTTT,CASTPAGTTNQPQHF
NA,TRBV11-2,TRBJ2-7,NA,TGTGCCAGCAGCTCTACCGGCTACGAGCAGTACTTC,CASSSTGYEQYF
NA,TRBV21-1,TRBJ1-6,few,TGTGCCAGCAGCAAAGTGGCCGACAGGGCCTTATACTCCTATAATTCACCCCTCCACTTT,CASSKVADRALYSYNSPLHF
NA,TRBV7-8,TRBJ2-5,NA,TGTGCCAGCAGCTTAGCGAGGCAGGGTCTAGAGACCCAGTACTTC,CASSLARQGLETQYF
NA,TRBV4-3,TRBJ1-4,NA,TGCGCCAGCAGCCAAGATTTGGGGGCTCCCGAAAAACTGTTTTTT,CASSQDLGAPEKLFF
NA,TRBV21-1,TRBJ2-3,NA,TGTGCCAGCACGTATGCCGGACAGGGAACAGATACGCAGTATTTT,CASTYAGQGTDTQYF
NA,TRBV27,TRBJ2-3,once,TGTGCCAGCAGCCCTTTCACGTGGCGGGCCACAGATACGCAGTATTTT,CASSPFTWRATDTQYF
NA,TRBV6-5,TRBJ1-4,NA,TGTGCCAGCAGTTACTCCACGGGGGGATCTGAAAAACTGTTTTTT,CASSYSTGGSEKLFF
TRBD1,TRBV6-5,TRBJ2-3,NA,TGTGCCAGCAGCAGACAGGGGGGTCTCCCAGATACGCAGTATTTT,CASSRQGGLPDTQYF
NA,TRBV2,TRBJ1-6,NA,TGTGCCAGCAGTGAAGGGCCAGGGTATAATTCACCCCTCCACTTT,CASSEGPGYNSPLHF
NA,TRBV6-5,TRBJ1-1,NA,TGTGCCAGCAGTTACTCTCGAGTGGATCTGAGGGCTTTCTTT,CASSYSRVDLRAFF
TRBD2,TRBV2,TRBJ2-5,NA,TGTGCCAGCAGGCGGGGGGGCCTTGAGACCCAGTACTTC,CASRRGGLETQYF
NA,TRBV11-3,TRBJ1-3,NA,TGTGCCAGCAACCCAGTTCTCTCTGGAAACACCATATATTTT,CASNPVLSGNTIYF
NA,TRBV6-5,TRBJ1-3,NA,TGTGCCAGCCGCCGGGACACCACCTCTGGAAACACCATATATTTT,CASRRDTTSGNTIYF
NA,TRBV4-3,TRBJ1-2,NA,TGCGCCAGCAGCCAAGAGGGCGTGGAAACGAGCTACACCTTC,CASSQEGVETSYTF
NA,TRBV4-2,TRBJ2-3,NA,TGTGCCAGCAGCCAGGGGGCAAATACAGATACGCAGTATTTT,CASSQGANTDTQYF
TRBD1,TRBV5-6,TRBJ2-1,NA,TGTGCCAGCAGCGACCAGGACAGGCCTACAGATGAGCAGTTCTTC,CASSDQDRPTDEQFF
TRBD1,TRBV4-2,TRBJ1-2,NA,TGTGCCAGCAGCCAAGATCCAGGGGGCTATGGCTACACCTTC,CASSQDPGGYGYTF
TRBD1,TRBV5-1,TRBJ1-4,NA,TGCGCCAGCAGCTTGGGACAGGGGGCGGGTGAAAAACTGTTTTTT,CASSLGQGAGEKLFF
NA,TRBV9,TRBJ1-1,NA,TGTGCCAGCAGCGTAGCAGGGTTTGGAACTGAAGCTTTCTTT,CASSVAGFGTEAFF
NA,TRBV5-4,TRBJ2-5,few,TGTGCCAGCAGCTGGGAGTTAGAGACCCAGTACTTC,CASSWELETQYF
TRBD1,TRBV19,TRBJ2-3,NA,TGTGCCAGTAGTAACAGGGGTGGAGGAGATACGCAGTATTTT,CASSNRGGGDTQYF
NA,TRBV7-2,TRBJ1-5,NA,TGTGCCAGCAGCCCGGGGGGACCTCAGCCCCAGCATTTT,CASSPGGPQPQHF
TRBD2,TRBV4-1,TRBJ2-1,NA,TGCGCCAGCAGCCAAGAAGGAGCGGGAGTCCTCAATGAGCAGTTCTTC,CASSQEGAGVLNEQFF